This TCR beta chain was documented in a study of T cell changes during pregnancy in multiple sclerosis. In germline, CDR1 is SNHLY, CDR2 FYNNEI. The CDR3 has 18 amino acids. V trimming: 4 bases; J trimming: 6 bases; junction bases outside the gene matches: 12. Produced via immunoSEQ multiplex PCR; TCRdb's table is partial and in-frame only. The data show approximately 73,000 clones, with approximately 94% seen just once and about 0.22% held by the top ten. This clonotype was obtained from a female donor with multiple sclerosis, enrolled in a pregnancy study. This chain connects TRBV2 to TRBJ2-1; 13 bases fit TRBD2. The specimen comprised CD4+ T cells from peripheral blood mononuclear cells, sampled before pregnancy. The DNA for the CDR3 is TGTGCCAGCAGTGCGTTAGTTCTCGGACTAGCGGGAGTCAATGAGCAGTTCTTC. Residues: CASSALVLGLAGVNEQFF.